This T cell receptor beta chain is from a study of CD4 T cells in relation to SARS-CoV-2 and coronaviruses. CD4+ T cells from unexposed donors were obtained before the COVID-19 pandemic (2011-2018). As to this clone: Its antigen is as yet unknown.

Libraries were prepared by immunoSEQ multiplex PCR; TCRdb keeps only in-frame clonotypes and omits some of them. The table records about 55,000 clones, roughly 90% of them present only once. Findings and limits, study-wide: Memory recall responses, not primary responses primed in culture, are what the assay detects.

Germline trimming cut 1 base from V and 5 bases from J; bases unmatched to any gene: 2. The CDR3 contains 13 residues. CDR1 is LGHDT, CDR2 YNNKEL, per germline (reference sequence). The receptor was derived from a human donor in good health. The chain combines TRBV3-1 (or the pseudogene TRBV3-2) with TRBJ2-7; TRBD1 agrees at 7 bases. The sequencing sample was made of memory CD4+ T cells from PBMCs. The CDR3 loop reads CASSQGQGNEQYF. CDR3 coding DNA: TGTGCCAGCAGCCAAGGACAGGGAAACGAGCAGTACTTC.